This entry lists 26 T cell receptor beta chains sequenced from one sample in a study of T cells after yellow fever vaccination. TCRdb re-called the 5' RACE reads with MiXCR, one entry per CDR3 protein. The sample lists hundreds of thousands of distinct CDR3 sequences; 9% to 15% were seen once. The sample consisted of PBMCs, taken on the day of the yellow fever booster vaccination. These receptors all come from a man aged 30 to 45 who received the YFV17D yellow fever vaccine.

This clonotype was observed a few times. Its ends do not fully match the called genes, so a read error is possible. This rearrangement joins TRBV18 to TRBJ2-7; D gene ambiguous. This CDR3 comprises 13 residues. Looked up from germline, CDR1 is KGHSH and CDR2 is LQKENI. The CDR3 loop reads CASSQAARYGQYF. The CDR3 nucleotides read TGTGCCAGCTCACAGGCCGCTAGGTACGGGCAGTACTTC.

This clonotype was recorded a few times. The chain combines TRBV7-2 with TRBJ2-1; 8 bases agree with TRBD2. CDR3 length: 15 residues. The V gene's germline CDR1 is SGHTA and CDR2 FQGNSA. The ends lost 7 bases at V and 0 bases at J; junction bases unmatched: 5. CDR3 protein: CASTESGSSYNEQFF. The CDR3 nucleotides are TGTGCCAGCACCGAGAGCGGGAGCTCCTACAATGAGCAGTTCTTC.

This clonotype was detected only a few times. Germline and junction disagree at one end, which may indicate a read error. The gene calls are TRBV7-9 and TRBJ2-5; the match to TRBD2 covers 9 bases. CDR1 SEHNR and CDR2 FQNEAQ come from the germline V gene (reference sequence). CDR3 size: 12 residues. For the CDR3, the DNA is TGTGCCAGCAGCAACGCTGCTGAGACTAGCGGATTC. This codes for CASSNAAETSGF.

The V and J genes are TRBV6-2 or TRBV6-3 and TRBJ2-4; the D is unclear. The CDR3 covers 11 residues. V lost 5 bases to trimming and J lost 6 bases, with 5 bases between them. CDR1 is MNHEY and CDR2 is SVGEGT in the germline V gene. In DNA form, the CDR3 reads TGTGCCAGCAGTACGCCAAACATTCAGTACTTC. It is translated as CASSTPNIQYF.

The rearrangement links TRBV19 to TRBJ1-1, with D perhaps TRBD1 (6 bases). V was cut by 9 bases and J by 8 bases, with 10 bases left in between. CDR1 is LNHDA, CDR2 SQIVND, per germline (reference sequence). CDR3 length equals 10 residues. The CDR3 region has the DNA TGTGCCAGAGGGGACAAGGAAGCTTTCTTT. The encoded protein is CARGDKEAFF.

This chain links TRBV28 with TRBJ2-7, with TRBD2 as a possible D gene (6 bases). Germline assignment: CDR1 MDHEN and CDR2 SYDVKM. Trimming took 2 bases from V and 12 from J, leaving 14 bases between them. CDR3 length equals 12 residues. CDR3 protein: CASSLSKEGRYF. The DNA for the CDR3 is TGTGCCAGCAGTTTAAGCAAGGAGGGTAGGTACTTC.

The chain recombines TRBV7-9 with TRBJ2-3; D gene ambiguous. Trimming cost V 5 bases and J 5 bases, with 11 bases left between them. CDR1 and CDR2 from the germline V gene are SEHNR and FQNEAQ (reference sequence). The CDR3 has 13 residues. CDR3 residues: CASSRRLGDTQYF. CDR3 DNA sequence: TGTGCCAGCAGCCGACGTCTAGGAGATACGCAGTATTTT. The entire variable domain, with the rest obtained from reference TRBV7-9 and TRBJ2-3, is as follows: DTGVSQNPRHKITKRGQNVTFRCDPISEHNRLYWYRQTLGQGPEFLTYFQNEAQLEKSRLLSDRFSAERPKGSFSTLEIQRTEQGDSAMYLCASSRRLGDTQYFGPGTRLTVL.

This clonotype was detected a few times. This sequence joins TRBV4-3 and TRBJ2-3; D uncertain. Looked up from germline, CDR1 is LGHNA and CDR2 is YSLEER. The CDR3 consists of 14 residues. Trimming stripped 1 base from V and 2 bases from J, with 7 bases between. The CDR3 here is CASSQGDFTDTQYF. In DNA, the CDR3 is TGCGCCAGCAGCCAAGGGGATTTCACAGATACGCAGTATTTT.

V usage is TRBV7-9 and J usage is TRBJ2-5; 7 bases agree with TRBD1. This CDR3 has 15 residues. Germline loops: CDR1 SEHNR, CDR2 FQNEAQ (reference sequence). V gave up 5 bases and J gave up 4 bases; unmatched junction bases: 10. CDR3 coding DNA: TGTGCCAGCAGCCCCAAAGACTACAGGGGAGAGACCCAGTACTTC. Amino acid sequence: CASSPKDYRGETQYF.

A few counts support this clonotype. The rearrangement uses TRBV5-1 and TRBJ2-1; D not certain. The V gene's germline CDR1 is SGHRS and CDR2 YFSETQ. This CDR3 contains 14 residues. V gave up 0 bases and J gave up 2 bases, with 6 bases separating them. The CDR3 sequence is CASSLEVTYNEQFF. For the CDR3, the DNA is TGCGCCAGCAGCTTGGAGGTTACCTACAATGAGCAGTTCTTC.

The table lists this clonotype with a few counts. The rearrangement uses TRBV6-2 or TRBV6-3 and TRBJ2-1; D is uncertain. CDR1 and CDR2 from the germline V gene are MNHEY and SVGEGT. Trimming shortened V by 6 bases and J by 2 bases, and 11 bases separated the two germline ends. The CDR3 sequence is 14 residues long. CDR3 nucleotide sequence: TGTGCCAGCAGCTCCCCGAACACCTACAATGAGCAGTTCTTC. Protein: CASSSPNTYNEQFF.

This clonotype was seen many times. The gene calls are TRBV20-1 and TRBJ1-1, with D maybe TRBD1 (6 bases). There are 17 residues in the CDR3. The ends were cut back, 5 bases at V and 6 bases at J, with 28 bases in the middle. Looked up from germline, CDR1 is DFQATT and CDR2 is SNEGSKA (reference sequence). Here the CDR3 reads CSAGRIGTLIDGAEAFF. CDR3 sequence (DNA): TGCAGTGCTGGCAGGATAGGGACATTGATCGATGGGGCTGAAGCTTTCTTT.

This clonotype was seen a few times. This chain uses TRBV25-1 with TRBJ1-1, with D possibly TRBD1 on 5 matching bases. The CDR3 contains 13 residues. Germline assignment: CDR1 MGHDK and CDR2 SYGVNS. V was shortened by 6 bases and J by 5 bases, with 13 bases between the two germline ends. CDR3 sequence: CASSPGRSTEAFF. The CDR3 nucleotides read TGTGCCAGCAGCCCAGGGAGGAGTACTGAAGCTTTCTTT.

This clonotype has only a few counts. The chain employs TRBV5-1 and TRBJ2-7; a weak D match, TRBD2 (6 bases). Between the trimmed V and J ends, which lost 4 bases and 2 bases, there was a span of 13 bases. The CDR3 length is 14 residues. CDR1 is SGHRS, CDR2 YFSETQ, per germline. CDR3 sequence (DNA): TGCGCCAGCAGCAAGACTAGTCCCGCCTACGAGCAGTACTTC. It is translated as CASSKTSPAYEQYF.

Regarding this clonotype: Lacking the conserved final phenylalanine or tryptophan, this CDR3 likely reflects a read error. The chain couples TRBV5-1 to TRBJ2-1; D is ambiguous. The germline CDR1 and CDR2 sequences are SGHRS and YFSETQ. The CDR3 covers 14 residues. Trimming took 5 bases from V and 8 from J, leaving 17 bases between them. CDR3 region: CASRLDSTGDEQFS. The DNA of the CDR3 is TGCGCCAGCAGACTCGACTCGACTGGGGATGAGCAGTTCTCC.

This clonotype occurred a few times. CDR3: CASSAKLAEDPQETQYF. DNA of the CDR3: TGTGCCAGCAGCGCTAAACTAGCGGAGGACCCCCAAGAGACCCAGTACTTC. This sequence joins TRBV9 and TRBJ2-5; 8 positions match TRBD2. The germline CDR1 and CDR2 sequences are SGDLS and YYNGEE. V shed 3 bases, J shed 1 base, and the junction held 11 bases outside the gene matches. The CDR3 spans 17 residues.

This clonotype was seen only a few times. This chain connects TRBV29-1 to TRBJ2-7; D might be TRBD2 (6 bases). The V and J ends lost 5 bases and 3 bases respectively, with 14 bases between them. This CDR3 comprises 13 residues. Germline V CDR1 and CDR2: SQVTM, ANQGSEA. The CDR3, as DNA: TGCAGCGTTAGGGCGGGACCCAACTACGAGCAGTACTTC. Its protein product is CSVRAGPNYEQYF.

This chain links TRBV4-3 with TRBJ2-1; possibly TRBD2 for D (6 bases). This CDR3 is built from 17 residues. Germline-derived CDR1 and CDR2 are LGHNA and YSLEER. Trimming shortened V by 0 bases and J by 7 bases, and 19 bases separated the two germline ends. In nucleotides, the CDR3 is TGCGCCAGCAGCCAAGACCCCGCCAGGCAGGAGGGTAATGAGCAGTTCTTC. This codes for CASSQDPARQEGNEQFF.

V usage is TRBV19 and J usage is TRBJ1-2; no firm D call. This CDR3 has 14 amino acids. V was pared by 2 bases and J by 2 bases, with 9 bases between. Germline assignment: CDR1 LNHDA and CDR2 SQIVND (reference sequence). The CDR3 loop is CASSIRDSNYGYTF. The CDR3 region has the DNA TGTGCCAGTAGTATAAGGGATTCGAACTATGGCTACACCTTC.

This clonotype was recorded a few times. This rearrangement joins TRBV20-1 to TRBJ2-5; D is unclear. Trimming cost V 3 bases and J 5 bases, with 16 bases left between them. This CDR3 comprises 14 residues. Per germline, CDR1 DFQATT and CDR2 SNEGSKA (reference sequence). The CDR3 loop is CSARVGTRPETQYF. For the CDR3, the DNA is TGCAGTGCTAGGGTGGGCACACGTCCGGAGACCCAGTACTTC.

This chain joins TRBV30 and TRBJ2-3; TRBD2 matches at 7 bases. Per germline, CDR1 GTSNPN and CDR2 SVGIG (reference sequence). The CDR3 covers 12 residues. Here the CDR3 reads CAESGGTDTQYF. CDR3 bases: TGTGCAGAGAGCGGGGGCACAGATACGCAGTATTTT.

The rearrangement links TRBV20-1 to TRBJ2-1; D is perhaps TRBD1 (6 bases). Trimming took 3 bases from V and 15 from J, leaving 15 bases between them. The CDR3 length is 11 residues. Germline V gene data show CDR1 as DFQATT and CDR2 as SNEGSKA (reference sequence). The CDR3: CSASPGTTGFF. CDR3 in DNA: TGCAGTGCTAGTCCCGGGACAACGGGGTTCTTC.

The DNA of the CDR3 is TGTGCCAGCAGGGTGAAAGTAGCCCCTTGCTCCTACAATGAGCAGTTCTTC. Protein product: CASRVKVAPCSYNEQFF. The chain employs TRBV25-1 and TRBJ2-1; D is undetermined. This CDR3 spans 17 amino acids. V lost 6 bases, J lost 0 bases, and 18 bases lay in between. Germline CDR1 reads MGHDK; CDR2 reads SYGVNS. Drawing the rest from reference TRBV25-1 and TRBJ2-1, the complete variable domain is EADIYQTPRYLVIGTGKKITLECSQTMGHDKMYWYQQDPGMELHLIHYSYGVNSTEKGDLSSESTVSRIRTEHFPLTLESARPSHTSQYLCASRVKVAPCSYNEQFFGPGTRLTVL.

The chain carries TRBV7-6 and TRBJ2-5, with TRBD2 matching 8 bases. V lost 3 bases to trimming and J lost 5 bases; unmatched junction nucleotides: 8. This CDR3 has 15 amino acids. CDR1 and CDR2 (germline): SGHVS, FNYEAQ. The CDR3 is CASSFGPSGSETQYF. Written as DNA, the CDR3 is TGTGCCAGCAGCTTCGGCCCCAGCGGGAGCGAGACCCAGTACTTC.

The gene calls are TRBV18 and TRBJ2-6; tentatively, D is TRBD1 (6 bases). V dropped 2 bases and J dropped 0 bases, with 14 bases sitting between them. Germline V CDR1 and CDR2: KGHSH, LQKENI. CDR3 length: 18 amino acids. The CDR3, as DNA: TGTGCCAGCTCACCAAAGGGGACATGGGACTCTGGGGCCAACGTCCTGACTTTC. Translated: CASSPKGTWDSGANVLTF.

The CDR3 DNA sequence: TGTGCCAGCAGCTTAGACCCGACAGGGCAGAACACTGAAGCTTTCTTT. Amino acid sequence: CASSLDPTGQNTEAFF. The rearrangement uses TRBV7-6 and TRBJ1-1, with 7 bases that match TRBD1. The V segment lost 1 base and the J segment 1 base; nucleotides outside the gene matches: 6. The CDR3 is 16 amino acids. Germline-derived CDR1 and CDR2 are SGHVS and FNYEAQ.